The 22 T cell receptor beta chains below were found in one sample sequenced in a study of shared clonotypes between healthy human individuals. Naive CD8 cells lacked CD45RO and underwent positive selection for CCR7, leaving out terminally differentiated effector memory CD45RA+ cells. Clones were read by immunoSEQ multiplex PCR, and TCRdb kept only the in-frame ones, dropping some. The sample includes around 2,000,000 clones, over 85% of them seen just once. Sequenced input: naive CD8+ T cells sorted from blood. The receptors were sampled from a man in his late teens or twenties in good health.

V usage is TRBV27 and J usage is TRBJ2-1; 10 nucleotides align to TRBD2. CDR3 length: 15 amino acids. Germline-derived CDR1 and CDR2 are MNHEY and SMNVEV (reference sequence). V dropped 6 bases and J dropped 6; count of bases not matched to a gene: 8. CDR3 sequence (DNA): TGTGCCAGCAGGGCCGGGACTAGCGTCCTCAATGAGCAGTTCTTC. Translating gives CASRAGTSVLNEQFF.

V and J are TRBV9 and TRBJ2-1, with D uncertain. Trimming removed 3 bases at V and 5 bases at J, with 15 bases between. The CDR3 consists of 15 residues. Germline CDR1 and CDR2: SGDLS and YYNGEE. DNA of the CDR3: TGTGCCAGCAGCGATACTACACTATCCCACAATGAGCAGTTCTTC. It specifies CASSDTTLSHNEQFF.

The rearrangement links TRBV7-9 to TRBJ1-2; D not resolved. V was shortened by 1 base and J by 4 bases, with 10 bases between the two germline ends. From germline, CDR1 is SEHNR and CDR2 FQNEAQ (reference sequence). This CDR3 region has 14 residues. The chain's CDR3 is CASSLETDSYGYTF. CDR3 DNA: TGTGCCAGCAGCTTAGAGACGGACTCCTATGGCTACACCTTC.

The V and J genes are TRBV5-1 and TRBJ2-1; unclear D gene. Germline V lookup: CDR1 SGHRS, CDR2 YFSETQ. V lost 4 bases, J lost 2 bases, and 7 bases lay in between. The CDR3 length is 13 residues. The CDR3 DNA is TGCGCCAGCAGCCCGCACACCTACAATGAGCAGTTCTTC. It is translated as CASSPHTYNEQFF. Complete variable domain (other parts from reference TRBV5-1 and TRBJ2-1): KAGVTQTPRYLIKTRGQQVTLSCSPISGHRSVSWYQQTPGQGLQFLFEYFSETQRNKGNFPGRFSGRQFSNSRSEMNVSTLELGDSALYLCASSPHTYNEQFFGPGTRLTVL.

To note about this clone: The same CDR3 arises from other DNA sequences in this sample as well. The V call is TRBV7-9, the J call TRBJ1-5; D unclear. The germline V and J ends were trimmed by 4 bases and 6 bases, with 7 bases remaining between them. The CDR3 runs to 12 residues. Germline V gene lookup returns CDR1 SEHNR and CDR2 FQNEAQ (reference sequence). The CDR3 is CASSSGVQPQHF. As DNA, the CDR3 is TGTGCCAGCAGCTCCGGGGTTCAGCCCCAGCATTTT.

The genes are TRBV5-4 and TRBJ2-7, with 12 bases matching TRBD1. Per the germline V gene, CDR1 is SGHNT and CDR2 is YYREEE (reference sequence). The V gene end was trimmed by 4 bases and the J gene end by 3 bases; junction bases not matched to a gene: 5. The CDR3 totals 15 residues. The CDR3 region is CASSLGTGGLYEQYF. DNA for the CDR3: TGTGCCAGCAGCCTGGGGACAGGGGGCCTCTACGAGCAGTACTTC.

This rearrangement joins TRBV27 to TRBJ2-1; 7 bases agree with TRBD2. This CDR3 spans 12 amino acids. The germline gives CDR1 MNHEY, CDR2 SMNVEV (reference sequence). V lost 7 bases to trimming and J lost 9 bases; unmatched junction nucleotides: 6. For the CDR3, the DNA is TGTGCCAGCATCCAGTCGGGGGGTGAGCAGTTCTTC. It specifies CASIQSGGEQFF.

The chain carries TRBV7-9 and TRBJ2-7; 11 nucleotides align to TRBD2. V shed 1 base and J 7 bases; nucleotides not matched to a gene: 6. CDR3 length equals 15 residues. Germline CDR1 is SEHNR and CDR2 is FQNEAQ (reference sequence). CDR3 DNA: TGTGCCAGCAGCTTAGAACTAGCGGGAGCTGGTGAGCAGTACTTC. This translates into CASSLELAGAGEQYF.

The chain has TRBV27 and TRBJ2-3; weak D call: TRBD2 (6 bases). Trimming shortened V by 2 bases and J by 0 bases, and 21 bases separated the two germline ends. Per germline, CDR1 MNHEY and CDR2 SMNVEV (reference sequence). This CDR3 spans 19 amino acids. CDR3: CASSLKLADRSVSTDTQYF. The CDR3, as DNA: TGTGCCAGCAGTTTAAAACTAGCTGACCGTTCTGTTAGCACAGATACGCAGTATTTT.

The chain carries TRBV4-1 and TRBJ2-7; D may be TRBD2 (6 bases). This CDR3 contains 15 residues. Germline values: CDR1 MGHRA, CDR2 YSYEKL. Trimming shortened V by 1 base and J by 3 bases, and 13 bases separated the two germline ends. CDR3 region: CASSQGGGLYYEQYF. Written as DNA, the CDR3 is TGCGCCAGCAGCCAAGGGGGAGGCCTCTACTACGAGCAGTACTTC.

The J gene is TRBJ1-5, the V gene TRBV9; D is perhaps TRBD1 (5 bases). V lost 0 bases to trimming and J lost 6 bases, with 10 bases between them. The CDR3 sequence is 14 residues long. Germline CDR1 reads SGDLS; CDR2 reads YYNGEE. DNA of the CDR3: TGTGCCAGCAGCGTAGAAGGGACTTCTCAGCCCCAGCATTTT. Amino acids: CASSVEGTSQPQHF.

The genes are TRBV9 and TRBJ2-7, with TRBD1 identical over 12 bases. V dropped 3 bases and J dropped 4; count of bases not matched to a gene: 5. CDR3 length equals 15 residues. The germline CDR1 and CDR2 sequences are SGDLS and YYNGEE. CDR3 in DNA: TGTGCCAGCAGCGGGGGACAGGGGGCGACTTACGAGCAGTACTTC. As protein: CASSGGQGATYEQYF.

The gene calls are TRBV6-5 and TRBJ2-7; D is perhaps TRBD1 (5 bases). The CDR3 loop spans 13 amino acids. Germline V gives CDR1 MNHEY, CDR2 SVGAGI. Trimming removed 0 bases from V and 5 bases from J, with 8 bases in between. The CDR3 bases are TGTGCCAGCAGTTACTCGGTAGGGGACGAGCAGTACTTC. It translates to CASSYSVGDEQYF.

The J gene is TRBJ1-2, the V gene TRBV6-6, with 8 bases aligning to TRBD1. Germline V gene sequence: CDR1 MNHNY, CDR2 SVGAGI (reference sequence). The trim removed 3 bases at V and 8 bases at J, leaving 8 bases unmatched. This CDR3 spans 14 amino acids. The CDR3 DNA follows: TGTGCCAGCAGTTATCTCGGGACAGGTGGCGGCTACACCTTC. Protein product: CASSYLGTGGGYTF.

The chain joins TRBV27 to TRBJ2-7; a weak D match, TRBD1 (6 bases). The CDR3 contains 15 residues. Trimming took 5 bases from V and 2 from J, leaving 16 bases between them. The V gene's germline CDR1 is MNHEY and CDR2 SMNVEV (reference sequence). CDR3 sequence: CASSPQGKGTYEQYF. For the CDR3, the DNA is TGTGCCAGCAGTCCACAGGGTAAAGGAACCTACGAGCAGTACTTC.

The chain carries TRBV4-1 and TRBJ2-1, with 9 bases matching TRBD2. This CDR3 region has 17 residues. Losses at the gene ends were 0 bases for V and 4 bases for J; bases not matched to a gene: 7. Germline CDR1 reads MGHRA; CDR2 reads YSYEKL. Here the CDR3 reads CASSQDKKRGEYNEQFF. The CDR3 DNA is TGCGCCAGCAGCCAAGATAAAAAGCGGGGGGAATACAATGAGCAGTTCTTC.

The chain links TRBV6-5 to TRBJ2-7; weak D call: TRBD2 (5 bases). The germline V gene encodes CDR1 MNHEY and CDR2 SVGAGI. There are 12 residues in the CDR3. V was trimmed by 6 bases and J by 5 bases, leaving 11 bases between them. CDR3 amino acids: CASSFAGNEQYF. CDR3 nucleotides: TGTGCCAGCAGCTTCGCGGGCAACGAGCAGTACTTC.

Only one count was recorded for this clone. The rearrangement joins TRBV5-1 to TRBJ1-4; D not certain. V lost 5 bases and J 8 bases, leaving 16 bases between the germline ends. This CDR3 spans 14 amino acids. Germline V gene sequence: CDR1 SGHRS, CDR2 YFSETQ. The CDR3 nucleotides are TGCGCCAGCAGTATAGTGGGTATGGAAGAAAAACTGTTTTTT. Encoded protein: CASSIVGMEEKLFF.

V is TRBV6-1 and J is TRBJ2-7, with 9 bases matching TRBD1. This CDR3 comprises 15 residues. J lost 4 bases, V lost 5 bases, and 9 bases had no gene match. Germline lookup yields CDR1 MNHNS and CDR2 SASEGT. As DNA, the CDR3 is TGTGCCAGCAGTCGACCCGACAGGGGGAGATACGAGCAGTACTTC. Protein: CASSRPDRGRYEQYF.

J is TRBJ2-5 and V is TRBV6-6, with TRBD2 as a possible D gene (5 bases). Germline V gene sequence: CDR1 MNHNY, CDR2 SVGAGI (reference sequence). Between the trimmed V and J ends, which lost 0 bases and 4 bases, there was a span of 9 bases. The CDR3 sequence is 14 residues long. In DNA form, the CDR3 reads TGTGCCAGCAGTTACTCAGACGGACTAGAGACCCAGTACTTC. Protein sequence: CASSYSDGLETQYF.

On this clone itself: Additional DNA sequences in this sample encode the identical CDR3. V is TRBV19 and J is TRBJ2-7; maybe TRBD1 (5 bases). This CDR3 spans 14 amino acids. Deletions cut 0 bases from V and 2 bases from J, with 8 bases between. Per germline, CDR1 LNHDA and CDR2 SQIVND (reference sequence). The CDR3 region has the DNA TGTGCCAGTAGTATAGATGGGGCCCCCTACGAGCAGTACTTC. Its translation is CASSIDGAPYEQYF.

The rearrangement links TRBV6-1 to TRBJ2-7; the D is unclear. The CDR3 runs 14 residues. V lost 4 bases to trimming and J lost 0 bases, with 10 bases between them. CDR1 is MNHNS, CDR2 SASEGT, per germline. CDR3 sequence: CASSVLTSSYEQYF. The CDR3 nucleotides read TGTGCCAGCAGTGTGTTGACGAGCTCCTACGAGCAGTACTTC.